The rows below give T cell receptor beta chains drawn from one sample of a study of beta chain features in type 1 diabetes. Some clones are missing from TCRdb's copy, which holds only in-frame ones; the method was immunoSEQ multiplex PCR. The table lists roughly 230,000 clones, 9% to 10% of them singletons. What was sequenced was naive CD4+ T cells from blood. The receptor set was obtained from a woman younger than 35 in good health. Both conserved end residues are part of each CDR3. D genes are given only for firm matches. Where a row states a size, it is once, few, many or the class of an expanded clone; other rows omit it.

D,V,J,size,CDR3,DNA
TRBD2,TRBV11-2,TRBJ2-2,few,CASSSRLAGNTGELFF,TGTGCCAGCAGCTCCCGACTAGCGGGAAACACCGGGGAGCTGTTTTTT
TRBD1,TRBV19,TRBJ1-5,NA,CASTDRGRSSNQPQHF,TGTGCCAGTACAGACAGGGGGCGTTCCAGCAATCAGCCCCAGCATTTT
TRBD1,TRBV6-5,TRBJ2-1,NA,CASTLRTGYNEQFF,TGTGCCAGCACCTTGAGGACAGGGTACAATGAGCAGTTCTTC
NA,TRBV2,TRBJ1-1,NA,CATSLEQGTEAFF,TGTGCAACTAGTTTAGAGCAGGGGACTGAAGCTTTCTTT
TRBD2,TRBV5-6,TRBJ2-7,few,CASSPRDYRKDEQYF,TGTGCCAGCAGCCCCCGGGACTACAGGAAAGACGAGCAGTACTTC
TRBD2,TRBV5-1,TRBJ2-7,NA,CASSLYLSGTSEQYF,TGCGCCAGCAGCTTGTACCTAAGCGGGACTAGCGAGCAGTACTTC
TRBD1,TRBV9,TRBJ1-2,NA,CASSEGQGSYGYTF,TGTGCCAGCAGCGAGGGACAGGGGAGCTATGGCTACACCTTC
NA,TRBV30,TRBJ2-1,NA,CAFLRSGRTNEQFF,TGTGCCTTCCTTCGGAGCGGACGCACTAATGAGCAGTTCTTC
NA,TRBV5-1,TRBJ2-3,NA,CASSPLVRAGTDTQYF,TGCGCCAGCAGCCCCCTCGTACGGGCGGGGACAGATACGCAGTATTTT
NA,TRBV25-1,TRBJ2-5,NA,CASSEFNRGGGRETQYF,TGTGCCAGCAGTGAATTCAACAGGGGAGGAGGGAGAGAGACCCAGTACTTC
NA,TRBV19,TRBJ1-5,few,CASSIGEVSNQPQHF,TGTGCCAGTAGTATCGGGGAGGTCAGCAATCAGCCCCAGCATTTT
TRBD2,TRBV7-9,TRBJ2-7,few,CASSSSQGLGARDEQYF,TGTGCCAGCAGCTCATCCCAGGGACTAGGGGCTCGGGACGAGCAGTACTTC
TRBD2,TRBV4-1,TRBJ2-2,few,CASSNTLGLAGGTGELFF,TGCGCCAGCAGCAATACCTTAGGTCTGGCGGGGGGCACCGGGGAGCTGTTTTTT
NA,TRBV7-9,TRBJ2-3,many,CASSRGLWGDTQYF,TGTGCCAGCAGCCGAGGACTGTGGGGAGATACGCAGTATTTT
TRBD2,TRBV9,TRBJ2-5,few,CASSGGLAGGTLKETQYF,TGTGCCAGCAGCGGTGGACTAGCGGGGGGGACCCTAAAAGAGACCCAGTACTTC
TRBD2,TRBV2,TRBJ2-5,NA,CASMGGVTETQYF,TGTGCCAGCATGGGAGGGGTTACAGAGACCCAGTACTTC
NA,TRBV5-1,TRBJ2-7,NA,CASSLVTPSSYEQYF,TGCGCCAGCAGCCTGGTGACACCGAGCTCCTACGAGCAGTACTTC
NA,TRBV18,TRBJ2-2,few,CASSPTGEVSGELFF,TGTGCCAGCTCACCAACGGGAGAAGTATCCGGGGAGCTGTTTTTT
TRBD1,TRBV6-5,TRBJ1-1,NA,CASSPRTGTEAFF,TGTGCCAGCAGTCCAAGGACAGGGACTGAAGCTTTCTTT
NA,TRBV30,TRBJ1-6,few,CAWVLGREDSPLHF,TGTGCCTGGGTACTGGGCAGGGAAGATTCACCCCTCCACTTT
TRBD1,TRBV6-1,TRBJ2-5,few,CASRGTGPETQYF,TGTGCCAGCAGGGGGACAGGGCCGGAGACCCAGTACTTC
TRBD1,TRBV9,TRBJ1-2,NA,CASSTDREYGYTF,TGTGCCAGCAGCACCGACAGGGAATATGGCTACACCTTC
NA,TRBV15,TRBJ2-2,few,CATRGSDTGELFF,TGTGCCACCCGGGGGTCCGACACCGGGGAGCTGTTTTTT
NA,TRBV30,TRBJ2-1,NA,CAWSVRRGGDNEQFF,TGTGCCTGGAGTGTACGCAGGGGCGGAGACAATGAGCAGTTCTTC
TRBD1,TRBV6-5,TRBJ1-1,NA,CASRSGTANTEAFF,TGTGCCAGCAGGTCCGGGACAGCCAACACTGAAGCTTTCTTT
TRBD1,TRBV10-3,TRBJ1-2,few,CAISPGQGAYGYTF,TGTGCCATCAGCCCGGGACAGGGCGCCTATGGCTACACCTTC
NA,TRBV14,TRBJ1-4,NA,CASSQGGLGEKLFF,TGTGCCAGCAGCCAAGGAGGGCTGGGTGAAAAACTGTTTTTT
NA,TRBV5-4,TRBJ2-2,few,CASSYHGGTGELFF,TGTGCCAGCAGCTACCACGGGGGCACCGGGGAGCTGTTTTTT
TRBD2,TRBV7-9,TRBJ2-3,NA,CASSVQRGGSGATDTQYF,TGTGCCAGCAGCGTGCAGAGAGGTGGGAGCGGGGCCACAGATACGCAGTATTTT
NA,TRBV6-5,TRBJ2-5,NA,CASSYSSSQETQYF,TGTGCCAGCAGTTACTCTTCCAGTCAAGAGACCCAGTACTTC
TRBD2,TRBV25-1,TRBJ2-2,NA,CASSFGREWDGELFF,TGTGCCAGCAGTTTTGGGAGGGAATGGGACGGGGAGCTGTTTTTT
NA,TRBV5-1,TRBJ1-1,few,CASSLSRQDTEAFF,TGCGCCAGCAGCTTGAGTCGGCAGGACACTGAAGCTTTCTTT
TRBD2,TRBV18,TRBJ2-1,NA,CASSPPKTSGAYNEQFF,TGTGCCAGCTCACCACCCAAGACTAGCGGGGCATACAATGAGCAGTTCTTC
TRBD2,TRBV5-1,TRBJ2-1,NA,CASSFGGGAVNEQFF,TGCGCCAGCAGCTTTGGCGGGGGGGCGGTGAATGAGCAGTTCTTC
TRBD1,TRBV9,TRBJ1-2,NA,CASSAAQGQLYGYTF,TGTGCCAGCAGCGCAGCACAGGGGCAACTCTATGGCTACACCTTC
TRBD2,TRBV4-1,TRBJ2-1,few,CASSPSGREGNEQFF,TGCGCCAGCAGCCCGAGCGGGCGGGAGGGCAATGAGCAGTTCTTC
NA,TRBV4-1,TRBJ2-5,NA,CASSQEHILTETQYF,TGCGCCAGCAGCCAGGAGCACATTCTAACGGAGACCCAGTACTTC